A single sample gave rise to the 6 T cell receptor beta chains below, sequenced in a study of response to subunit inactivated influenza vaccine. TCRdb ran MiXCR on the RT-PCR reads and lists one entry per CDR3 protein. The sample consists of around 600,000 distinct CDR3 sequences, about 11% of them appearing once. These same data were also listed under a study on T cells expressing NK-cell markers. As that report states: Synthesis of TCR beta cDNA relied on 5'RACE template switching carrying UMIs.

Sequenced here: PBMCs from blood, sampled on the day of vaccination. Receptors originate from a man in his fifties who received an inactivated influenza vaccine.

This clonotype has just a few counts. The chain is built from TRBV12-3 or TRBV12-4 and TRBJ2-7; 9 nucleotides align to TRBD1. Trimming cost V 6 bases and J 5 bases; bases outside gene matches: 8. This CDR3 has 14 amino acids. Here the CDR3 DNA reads TGTGCCAGCAGAGTTGGACAGGGGCACGACGAGCAGTACTTC. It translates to CASRVGQGHDEQYF.

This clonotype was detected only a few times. The CDR3 DNA sequence: TGCAGCGTTGCAGCACAACTCAATCAGCCCCAGCATTTT. Protein: CSVAAQLNQPQHF. The rearrangement joins TRBV29-1 to TRBJ1-5, with D unclear. CDR3 length: 13 amino acids. V dropped 4 bases and J dropped 3 bases, with 10 bases sitting between them. Germline lookup yields CDR1 SQVTM and CDR2 ANQGSEA.

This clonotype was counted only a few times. CDR3 nucleotide sequence: TGTGCCAGCAGTTACCAGACTAGCGGGAGTGGTGGGGCCAACGTCCTGACTTTC. Translating it yields CASSYQTSGSGGANVLTF. The V call is TRBV6-2 or TRBV6-3, the J call TRBJ2-6, with TRBD2 matching 12 bases. CDR3 size: 18 residues. V lost 2 bases, J lost 3 bases, and 5 bases stayed unmatched. Germline V CDR1 and CDR2: MNHEY, SVGEGT.

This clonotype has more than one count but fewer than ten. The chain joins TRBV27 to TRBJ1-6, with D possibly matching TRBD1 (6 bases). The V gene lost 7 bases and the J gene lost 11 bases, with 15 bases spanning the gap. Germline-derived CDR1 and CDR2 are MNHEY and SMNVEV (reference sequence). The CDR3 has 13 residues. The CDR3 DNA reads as TGTGCCAGCAATACACAGGGAGGAGCACCCCTCCACTTT. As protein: CASNTQGGAPLHF.

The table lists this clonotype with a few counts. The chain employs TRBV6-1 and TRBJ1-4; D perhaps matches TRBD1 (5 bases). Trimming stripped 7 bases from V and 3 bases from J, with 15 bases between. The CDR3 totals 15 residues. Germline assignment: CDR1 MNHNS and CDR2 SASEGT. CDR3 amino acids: CASTRDGGSNEKLFF. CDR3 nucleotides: TGTGCCAGCACCCGAGATGGGGGATCTAATGAAAAACTGTTTTTT.

CDR3 bases: TGTGCCAGTAGGCGCGGCTACTATGGCTACACCTTC. Protein: CASRRGYYGYTF. J is TRBJ1-2 and V is TRBV19; D remains ambiguous. There are 12 residues in the CDR3. V was shortened by 6 bases and J by 3 bases, with 8 bases between the two germline ends. CDR1 is LNHDA and CDR2 is SQIVND in the germline V gene (reference sequence).